This T cell receptor beta chain appears in the sequencing data of a study of neurological immune-mediated disorders. General study results and limits: The multiple sclerosis repertoire cluster showed no association with any clinical or MRI feature. The authors stated that larger cohorts are needed.

Libraries used 2 million unsorted PBMCs kept frozen in RNAlater. This CDR3 region has 14 residues. The germline gives CDR1 DFQATT, CDR2 SNEGSKA (reference sequence). The J segment lost 3 bases and the V segment lost 6 bases, leaving 4 bases of the junction unmatched. This clonotype has a count of ten or more. The antigen remains undetermined. TCRdb used MiXCR to reprocess the 5' RACE reads, holding one entry per CDR3 protein. The sample contains some 78,000 distinct CDR3 sequences, around 4.6% of which appear only once. Sequenced material: PBMCs. The TCR originated in a woman aged 25-40 years with multiple sclerosis. This chain connects TRBV20-1 to TRBJ2-7, with 14 bases aligning to TRBD2. The CDR3 region is CSARGLAGDYEQYF. The CDR3 nucleotides read TGCAGTGCGAGGGGACTAGCGGGAGACTACGAGCAGTACTTC.